A selection of T cell receptor beta chains follows, all from one sample in a study of T cell repertoires in cytomegalovirus infection. In TCRdb, the reads were re-called with MiXCR into one record per CDR3 protein. The table lists 200,000 or so distinct CDR3 sequences, 35% to 45% of them singletons. These receptors have no identified antigens. The sequencing used CD8+ T cells from cultured PBMCs, collected from culture after CMV antigen stimulation. These receptor sequences come from a human donor in good health (CMV status not recorded). Some clones in this sample may be carry-over from other donors' samples. CDR3s include the opening cysteine and the closing phenylalanine or tryptophan. The order of the fields is clone size, J gene, D gene, V gene, CDR3 protein, CDR3 DNA. D genes are given only for firm matches. Size values are once, few and many counts, or a class for expanded clones, and some rows have none.

NA,TRBJ2-7,NA,TRBV6-6,CASRKSQGSAYEQYF,TGTGCCAGCAGGAAATCACAGGGATCAGCCTACGAGCAGTACTTC
few,TRBJ1-1,TRBD1,TRBV7-9,CASSAAGGGEAFF,TGTGCCAGCAGCGCAGCAGGGGGCGGTGAAGCTTTCTTT
NA,TRBJ2-7,TRBD1,TRBV29-1,CSVPGQGGRYEQYF,TGCAGCGTTCCGGGACAGGGGGGAAGATACGAGCAGTACTTC
NA,TRBJ1-2,NA,TRBV5-6,CASSSQDTSGDVYGYTF,TGTGCCAGCAGCTCACAGGATACGAGCGGGGACGTCTATGGCTACACCTTC
NA,TRBJ2-7,TRBD1,TRBV6-1,CASSDTGRTGRPYEQYF,TGTGCCAGCAGCGATACGGGTAGGACAGGGCGTCCCTACGAGCAGTACTTC
NA,TRBJ2-7,TRBD1,TRBV27,CASRDRGRPYEQYF,TGTGCCAGCAGAGACAGGGGGCGACCCTACGAGCAGTACTTC
NA,TRBJ1-1,NA,TRBV19,CASIEGTEAFF,TGTGCCAGTATAGAGGGTACTGAAGCTTTCTTT
NA,TRBJ2-7,NA,TRBV11-2,CASSSRTIEQYF,TGTGCCAGCAGCTCACGGACAATTGAGCAGTACTTC
NA,TRBJ2-7,NA,TRBV27,CASSPVGRSYEQYF,TGTGCCAGCAGTCCCGTTGGGAGATCCTACGAGCAGTACTTC
NA,TRBJ2-2,NA,TRBV11-2,CASSPSIETGELFF,TGTGCCAGCAGCCCTTCCATTGAAACAGGGGAGCTGTTTTTT
few,TRBJ2-7,TRBD2,TRBV9,CASSVGTSGGLSYEQYF,TGTGCCAGCAGCGTAGGGACTAGCGGGGGGCTGAGCTACGAGCAGTACTTC
NA,TRBJ2-2,NA,TRBV12-3/TRBV12-4,CASSWRELFF,TGTGCCAGCAGCTGGAGGGAGCTGTTTTTT
few,TRBJ1-3,NA,TRBV4-1,CASSHLHLPSGNTIYF,TGCGCCAGCAGCCACCTACACCTACCCTCTGGAAACACCATATATTTT
NA,TRBJ1-1,NA,TRBV7-9,CASSLGGATEAFF,TGTGCCAGCAGCTTAGGGGGGGCCACTGAAGCTTTCTTT
NA,TRBJ1-1,NA,TRBV2,CASSETGARVNTEAFF,TGTGCCAGCAGTGAAACGGGGGCGCGGGTCAACACTGAAGCTTTCTTT
few,TRBJ1-5,NA,TRBV27,CASSLMGGVGQPQHF,TGTGCCAGCAGTTTAATGGGGGGGGTAGGTCAGCCCCAGCATTTT
NA,TRBJ2-1,TRBD1,TRBV20-1,CSARTGLASEQFF,TGCAGTGCAAGGACAGGGCTCGCTTCTGAGCAGTTCTTC
NA,TRBJ2-7,TRBD1,TRBV28,CASRTPGTGTGEQYF,TGTGCCAGCAGGACCCCCGGGACAGGGACGGGGGAGCAGTACTTC
few,TRBJ2-7,NA,TRBV7-2,CASSSGLNYEQYF,TGTGCCAGCAGCTCCGGACTGAACTACGAGCAGTACTTC
NA,TRBJ1-2,TRBD1,TRBV27,CASSLSRDRGRRYGYTF,TGTGCCAGCAGTTTATCGAGGGACAGGGGGCGCCGCTATGGCTACACCTTC
few,TRBJ1-2,TRBD1,TRBV12-3/TRBV12-4,CASSSAQGASYGYTF,TGTGCCAGCAGCAGTGCCCAGGGGGCTTCTTATGGCTACACCTTC
few,TRBJ2-2,NA,TRBV7-3,CASSLYSGELFF,TGTGCCAGCAGCTTATATTCCGGGGAGCTGTTTTTT
NA,TRBJ2-7,NA,TRBV27,CASRPGPYEQYF,TGTGCCAGCCGACCCGGTCCATACGAGCAGTACTTC
few,TRBJ2-2,NA,TRBV7-9,CASSSSRRGWGRGGELFF,TGTGCCAGCAGCTCTTCCAGGAGGGGCTGGGGGCGAGGAGGGGAGCTGTTTTTT
NA,TRBJ2-7,NA,TRBV6-8,CASKGESGYEQYF,TGTGCCAGCAAAGGGGAGTCAGGCTACGAGCAGTACTTC
NA,TRBJ1-6,TRBD1,TRBV28,CASIPRDRGGGNSPLHF,TGTGCCAGCATCCCTCGGGACAGGGGTGGAGGTAATTCACCCCTCCACTTT
NA,TRBJ2-1,TRBD1,TRBV11-2,CASSLVVQGEHNEQFF,TGTGCCAGCAGCTTAGTAGTACAGGGGGAACACAATGAGCAGTTCTTC
NA,TRBJ2-7,NA,TRBV5-4,CASSLRLSPYEQYF,TGTGCCAGCAGCTTGCGACTATCCCCCTACGAGCAGTACTTC
few,TRBJ1-1,NA,TRBV27,CASSNRGTIGTEAFF,TGTGCCAGCAGTAACAGAGGGACAATCGGGACTGAAGCTTTCTTT
few,TRBJ2-7,NA,TRBV4-1,CASSQDSEGVGYEQYF,TGCGCCAGCAGCCAAGATTCGGAGGGAGTAGGATACGAGCAGTACTTC